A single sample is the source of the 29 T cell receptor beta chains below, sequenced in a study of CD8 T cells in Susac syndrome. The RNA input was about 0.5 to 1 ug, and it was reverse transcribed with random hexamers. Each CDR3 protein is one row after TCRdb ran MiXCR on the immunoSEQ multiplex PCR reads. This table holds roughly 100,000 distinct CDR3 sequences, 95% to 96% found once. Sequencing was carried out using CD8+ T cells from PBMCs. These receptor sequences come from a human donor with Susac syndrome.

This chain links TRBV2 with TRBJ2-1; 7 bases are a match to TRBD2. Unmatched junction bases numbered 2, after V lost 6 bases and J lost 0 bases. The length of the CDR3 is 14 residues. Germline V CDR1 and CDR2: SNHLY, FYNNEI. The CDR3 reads CASRRGVSYNEQFF. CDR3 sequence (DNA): TGTGCCAGCAGACGGGGGGTCTCCTACAATGAGCAGTTCTTC. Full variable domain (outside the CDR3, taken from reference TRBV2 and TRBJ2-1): EPEVTQTPSHQVTQMGQEVILRCVPISNHLYFYWYRQILGQKVEFLVSFYNNEISEKSEIFDDQFSVERPDGSNFTLKIRSTKLEDSAMYFCASRRGVSYNEQFFGPGTRLTVL.

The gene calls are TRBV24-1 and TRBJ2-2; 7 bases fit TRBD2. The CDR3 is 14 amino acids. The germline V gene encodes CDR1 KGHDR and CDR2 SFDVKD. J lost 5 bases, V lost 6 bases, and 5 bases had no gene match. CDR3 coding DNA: TGTGCCACCAGTTCCGGGACTACGACCGGGGAGCTGTTTTTT. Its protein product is CATSSGTTTGELFF.

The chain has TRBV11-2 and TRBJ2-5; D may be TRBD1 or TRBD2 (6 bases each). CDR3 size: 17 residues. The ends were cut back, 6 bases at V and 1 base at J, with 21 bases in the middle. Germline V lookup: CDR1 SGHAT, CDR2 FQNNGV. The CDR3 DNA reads TGTGCCAGCAGTCCCGAGGGGGGCTCGGCGCCCCAAGAGACCCAGTACTTC. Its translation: CASSPEGGSAPQETQYF.

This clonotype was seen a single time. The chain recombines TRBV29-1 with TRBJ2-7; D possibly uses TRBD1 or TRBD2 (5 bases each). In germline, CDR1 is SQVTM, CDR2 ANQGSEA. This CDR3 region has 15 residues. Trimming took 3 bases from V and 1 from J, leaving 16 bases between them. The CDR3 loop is CSVDYGTRLSYEQYF. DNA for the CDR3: TGCAGCGTTGATTACGGGACGCGCCTTTCCTACGAGCAGTACTTC.

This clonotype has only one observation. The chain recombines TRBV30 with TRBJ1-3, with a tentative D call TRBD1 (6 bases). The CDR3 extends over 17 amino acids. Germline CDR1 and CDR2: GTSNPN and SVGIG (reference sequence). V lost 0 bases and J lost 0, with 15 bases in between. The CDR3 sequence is CAWSVSRDTHSGNTIYF. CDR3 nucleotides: TGTGCCTGGAGTGTAAGTCGGGACACCCACTCTGGAAACACCATATATTTT.

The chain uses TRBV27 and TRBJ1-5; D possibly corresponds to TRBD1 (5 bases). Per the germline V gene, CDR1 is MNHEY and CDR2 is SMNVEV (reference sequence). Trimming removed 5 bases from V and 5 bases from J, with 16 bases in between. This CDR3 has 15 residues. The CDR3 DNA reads TGTGCCAGCAGTCCCCCCGGGGGAATTGATCAGCCCCAGCATTTT. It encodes CASSPPGGIDQPQHF.

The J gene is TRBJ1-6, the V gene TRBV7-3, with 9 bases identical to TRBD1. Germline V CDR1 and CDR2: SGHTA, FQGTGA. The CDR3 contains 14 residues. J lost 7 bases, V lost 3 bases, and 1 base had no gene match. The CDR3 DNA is TGTGCCAGCAGCTTGGGGACAGGGAATTCACCCCTCCACTTT. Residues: CASSLGTGNSPLHF.

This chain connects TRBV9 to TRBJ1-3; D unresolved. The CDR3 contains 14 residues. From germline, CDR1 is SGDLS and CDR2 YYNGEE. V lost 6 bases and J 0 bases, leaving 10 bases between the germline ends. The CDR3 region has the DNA TGTGCCAGCACCGGGATGAACTCTGGAAACACCATATATTTT. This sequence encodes CASTGMNSGNTIYF.

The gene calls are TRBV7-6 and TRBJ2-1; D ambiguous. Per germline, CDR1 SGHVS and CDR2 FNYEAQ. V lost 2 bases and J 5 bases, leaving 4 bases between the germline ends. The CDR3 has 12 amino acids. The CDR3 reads CASSLPNNEQFF. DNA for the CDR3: TGTGCCAGCAGCTTACCCAACAATGAGCAGTTCTTC.

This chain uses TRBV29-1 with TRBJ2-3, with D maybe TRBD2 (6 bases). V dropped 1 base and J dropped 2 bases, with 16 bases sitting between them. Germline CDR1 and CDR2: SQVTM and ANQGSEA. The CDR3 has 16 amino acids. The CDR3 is CSVEGVGGWDTDTQYF. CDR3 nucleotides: TGCAGCGTTGAAGGGGTTGGGGGGTGGGACACAGATACGCAGTATTTT.

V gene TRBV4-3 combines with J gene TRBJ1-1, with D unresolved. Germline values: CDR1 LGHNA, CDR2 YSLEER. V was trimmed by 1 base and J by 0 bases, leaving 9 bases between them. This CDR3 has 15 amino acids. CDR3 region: CASSQARRLNTEAFF. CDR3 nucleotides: TGCGCCAGCAGCCAAGCCAGGCGGCTGAACACTGAAGCTTTCTTT.

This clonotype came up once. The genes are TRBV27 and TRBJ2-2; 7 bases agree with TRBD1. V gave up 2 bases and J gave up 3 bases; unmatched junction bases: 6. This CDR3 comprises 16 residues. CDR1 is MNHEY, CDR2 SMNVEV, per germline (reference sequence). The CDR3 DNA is TGTGCCAGCAGTTTACAAGGGGGCGTCGACACCGGGGAGCTGTTTTTT. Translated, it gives CASSLQGGVDTGELFF.

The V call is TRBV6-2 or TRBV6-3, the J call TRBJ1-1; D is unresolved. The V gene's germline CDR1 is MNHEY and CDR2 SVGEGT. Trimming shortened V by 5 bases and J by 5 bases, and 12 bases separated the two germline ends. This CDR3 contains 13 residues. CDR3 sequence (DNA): TGTGCCAGCAGTGCGGGGAGGATTACTGAAGCTTTCTTT. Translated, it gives CASSAGRITEAFF.

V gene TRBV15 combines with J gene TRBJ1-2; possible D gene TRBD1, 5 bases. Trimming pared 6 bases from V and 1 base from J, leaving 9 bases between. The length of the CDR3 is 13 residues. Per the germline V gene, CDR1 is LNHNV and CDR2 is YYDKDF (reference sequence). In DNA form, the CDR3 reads TGTGCCACCAGGAGCAGGGTTAACTATGGCTACACCTTC. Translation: CATRSRVNYGYTF.

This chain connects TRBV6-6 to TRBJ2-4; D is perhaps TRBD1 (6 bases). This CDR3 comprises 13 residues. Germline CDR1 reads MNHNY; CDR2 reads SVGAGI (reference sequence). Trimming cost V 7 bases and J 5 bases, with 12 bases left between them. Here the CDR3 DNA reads TGTGCCAGCATCGGGACATCGGAAAACATTCAGTACTTC. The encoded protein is CASIGTSENIQYF.

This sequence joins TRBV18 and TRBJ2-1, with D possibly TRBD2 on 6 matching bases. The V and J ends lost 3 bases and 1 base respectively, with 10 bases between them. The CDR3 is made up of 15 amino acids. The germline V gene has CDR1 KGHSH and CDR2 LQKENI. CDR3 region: CASSPEGDSYNEQFF. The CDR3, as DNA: TGTGCCAGCTCACCGGAGGGTGATTCCTACAATGAGCAGTTCTTC.

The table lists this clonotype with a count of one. CDR3 loop: CATSDFPTGGEETQYF. CDR3 in DNA: TGTGCCACCAGTGATTTCCCCACAGGGGGCGAAGAGACCCAGTACTTC. The rearrangement uses TRBV24-1 and TRBJ2-5; 9 bases line up with TRBD1. Germline-derived CDR1 and CDR2 are KGHDR and SFDVKD. CDR3 length: 16 residues. V gave up 1 base and J gave up 3 bases; unmatched junction bases: 5.

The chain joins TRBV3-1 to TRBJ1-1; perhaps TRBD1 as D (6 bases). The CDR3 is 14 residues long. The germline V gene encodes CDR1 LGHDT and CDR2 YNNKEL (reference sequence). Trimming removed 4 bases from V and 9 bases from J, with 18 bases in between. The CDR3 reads CASSLGRSGAQAFF. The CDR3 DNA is TGTGCCAGCAGCCTAGGCCGTTCGGGGGCCCAAGCTTTCTTT.

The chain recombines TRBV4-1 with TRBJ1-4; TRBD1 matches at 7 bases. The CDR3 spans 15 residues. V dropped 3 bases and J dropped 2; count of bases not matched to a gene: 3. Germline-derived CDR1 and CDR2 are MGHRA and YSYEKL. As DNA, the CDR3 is TGCGCCAGCAGCCAGAACAGGGGTACTAATGAAAAACTGTTTTTT. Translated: CASSQNRGTNEKLFF.

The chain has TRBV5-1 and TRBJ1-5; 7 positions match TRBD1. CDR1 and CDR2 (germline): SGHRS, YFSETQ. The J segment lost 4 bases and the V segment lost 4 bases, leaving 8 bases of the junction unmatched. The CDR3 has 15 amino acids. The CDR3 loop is CASSLTGTANQPQHF. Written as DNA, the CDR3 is TGCGCCAGCAGCCTAACCGGGACAGCGAATCAGCCCCAGCATTTT.

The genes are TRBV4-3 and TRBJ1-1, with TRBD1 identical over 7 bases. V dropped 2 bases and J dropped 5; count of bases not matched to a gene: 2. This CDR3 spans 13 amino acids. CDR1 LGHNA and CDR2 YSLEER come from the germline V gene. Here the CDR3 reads CASSQLTGTEAFF. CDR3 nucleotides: TGCGCCAGCAGCCAACTGACAGGGACTGAAGCTTTCTTT.

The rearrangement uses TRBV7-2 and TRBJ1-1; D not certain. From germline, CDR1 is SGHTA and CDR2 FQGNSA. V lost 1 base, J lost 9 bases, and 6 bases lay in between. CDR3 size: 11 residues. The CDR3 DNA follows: TGTGCCAGCAGCTTAGGAGCGAAAGCTTTCTTT. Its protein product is CASSLGAKAFF.

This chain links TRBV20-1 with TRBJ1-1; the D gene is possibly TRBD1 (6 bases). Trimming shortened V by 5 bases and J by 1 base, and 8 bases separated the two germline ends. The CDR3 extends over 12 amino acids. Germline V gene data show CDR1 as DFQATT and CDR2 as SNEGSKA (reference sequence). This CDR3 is CSAVQGNTEAFF. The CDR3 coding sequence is TGCAGTGCTGTACAGGGGAACACTGAAGCTTTCTTT.

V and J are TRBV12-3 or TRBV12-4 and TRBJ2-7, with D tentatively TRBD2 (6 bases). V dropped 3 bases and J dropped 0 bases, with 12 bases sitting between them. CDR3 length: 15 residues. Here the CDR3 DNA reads TGTGCCAGCAGTTTGATCGACGGGGGCTCCTACGAGCAGTACTTC. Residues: CASSLIDGGSYEQYF.

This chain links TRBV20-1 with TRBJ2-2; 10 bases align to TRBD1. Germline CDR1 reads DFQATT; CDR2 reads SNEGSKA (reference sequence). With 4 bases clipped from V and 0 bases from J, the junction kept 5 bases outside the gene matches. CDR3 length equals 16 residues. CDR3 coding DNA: TGCAGTGCTACCGGGGGGACAGGGGCGAACACCGGGGAGCTGTTTTTT. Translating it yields CSATGGTGANTGELFF.

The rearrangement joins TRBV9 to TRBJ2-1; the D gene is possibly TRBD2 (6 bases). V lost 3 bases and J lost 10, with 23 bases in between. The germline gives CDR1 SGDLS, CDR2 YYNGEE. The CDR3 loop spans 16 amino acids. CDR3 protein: CASSAAGLRPEREQFF. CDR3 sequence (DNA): TGTGCCAGCAGCGCCGCGGGACTGAGGCCCGAAAGGGAGCAGTTCTTC.

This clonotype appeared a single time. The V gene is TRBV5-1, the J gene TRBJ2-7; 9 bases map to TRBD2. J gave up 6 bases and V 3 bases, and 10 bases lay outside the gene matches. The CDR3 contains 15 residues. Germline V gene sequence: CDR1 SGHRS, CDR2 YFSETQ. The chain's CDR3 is CASSSLQAGGSEQYF. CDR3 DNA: TGCGCCAGCAGCTCCCTCCAAGCGGGGGGATCCGAGCAGTACTTC.

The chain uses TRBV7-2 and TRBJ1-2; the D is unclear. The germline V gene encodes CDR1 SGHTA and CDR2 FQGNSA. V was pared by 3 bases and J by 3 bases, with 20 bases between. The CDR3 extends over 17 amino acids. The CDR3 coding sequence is TGTGCCAGCAGCTTTCGTTCGGCCGCCCAGGCCCACTATGGCTACACCTTC. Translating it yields CASSFRSAAQAHYGYTF.

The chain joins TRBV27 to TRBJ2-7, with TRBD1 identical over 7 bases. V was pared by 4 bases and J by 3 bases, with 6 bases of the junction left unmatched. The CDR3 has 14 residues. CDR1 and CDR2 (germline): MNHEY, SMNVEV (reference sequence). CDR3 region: CASSYLGTDYEQYF. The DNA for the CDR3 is TGTGCCAGCAGTTACTTAGGGACAGACTACGAGCAGTACTTC.